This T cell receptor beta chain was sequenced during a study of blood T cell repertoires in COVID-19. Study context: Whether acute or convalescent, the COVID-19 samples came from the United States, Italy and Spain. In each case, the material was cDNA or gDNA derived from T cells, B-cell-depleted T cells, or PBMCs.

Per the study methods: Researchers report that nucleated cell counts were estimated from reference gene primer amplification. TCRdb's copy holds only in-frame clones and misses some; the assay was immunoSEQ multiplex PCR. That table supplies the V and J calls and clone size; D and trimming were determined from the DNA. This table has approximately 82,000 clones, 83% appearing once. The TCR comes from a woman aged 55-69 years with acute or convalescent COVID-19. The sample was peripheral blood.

Here the CDR3 reads CASSLDLAGGQGTDTQYF. For the CDR3, the DNA is TGCGCCAGCAGCTTGGACCTAGCGGGGGGCCAGGGTACAGATACGCAGTATTTT. The chain has TRBV5-1 and TRBJ2-3, with 11 bases that match TRBD2. From germline, CDR1 is SGHRS and CDR2 YFSETQ. Unmatched junction bases numbered 9, after V lost 0 bases and J lost 3 bases. This CDR3 spans 18 amino acids.